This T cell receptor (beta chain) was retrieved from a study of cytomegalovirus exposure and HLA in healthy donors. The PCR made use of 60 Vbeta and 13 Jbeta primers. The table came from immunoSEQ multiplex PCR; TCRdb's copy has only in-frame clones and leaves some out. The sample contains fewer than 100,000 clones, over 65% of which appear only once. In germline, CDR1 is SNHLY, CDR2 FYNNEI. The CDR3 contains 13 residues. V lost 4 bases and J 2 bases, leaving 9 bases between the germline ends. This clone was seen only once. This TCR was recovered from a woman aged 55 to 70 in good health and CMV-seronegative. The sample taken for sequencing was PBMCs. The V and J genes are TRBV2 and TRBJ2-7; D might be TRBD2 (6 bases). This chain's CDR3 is CASSVSGPYEQYF. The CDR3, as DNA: TGTGCCAGCAGTGTTAGCGGCCCCTACGAGCAGTACTTC.